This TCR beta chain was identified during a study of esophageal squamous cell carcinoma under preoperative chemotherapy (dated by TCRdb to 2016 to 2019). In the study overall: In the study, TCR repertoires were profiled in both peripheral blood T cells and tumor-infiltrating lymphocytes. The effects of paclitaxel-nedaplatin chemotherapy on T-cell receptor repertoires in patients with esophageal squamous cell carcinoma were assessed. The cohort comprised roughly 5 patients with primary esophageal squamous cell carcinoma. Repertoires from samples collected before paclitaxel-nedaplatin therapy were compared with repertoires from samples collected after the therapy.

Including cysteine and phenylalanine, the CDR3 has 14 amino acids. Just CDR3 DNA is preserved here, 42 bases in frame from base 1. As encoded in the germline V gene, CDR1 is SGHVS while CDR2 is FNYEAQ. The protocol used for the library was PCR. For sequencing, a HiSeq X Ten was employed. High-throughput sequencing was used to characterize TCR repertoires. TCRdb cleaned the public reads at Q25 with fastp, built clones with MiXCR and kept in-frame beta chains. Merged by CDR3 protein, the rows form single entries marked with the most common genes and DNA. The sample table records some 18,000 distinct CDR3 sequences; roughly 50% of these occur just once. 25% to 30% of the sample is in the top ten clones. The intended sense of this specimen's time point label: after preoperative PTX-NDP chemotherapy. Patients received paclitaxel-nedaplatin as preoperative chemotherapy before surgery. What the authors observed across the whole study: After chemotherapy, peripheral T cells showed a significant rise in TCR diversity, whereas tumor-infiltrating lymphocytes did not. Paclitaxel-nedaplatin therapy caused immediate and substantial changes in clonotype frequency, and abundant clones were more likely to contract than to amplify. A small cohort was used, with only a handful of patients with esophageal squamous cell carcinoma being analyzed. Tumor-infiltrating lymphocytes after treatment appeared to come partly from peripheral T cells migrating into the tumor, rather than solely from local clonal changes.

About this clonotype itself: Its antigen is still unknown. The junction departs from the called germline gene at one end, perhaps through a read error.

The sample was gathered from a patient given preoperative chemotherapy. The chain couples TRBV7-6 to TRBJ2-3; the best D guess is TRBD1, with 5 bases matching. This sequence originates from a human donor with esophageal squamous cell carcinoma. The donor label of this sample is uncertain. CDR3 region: CASSLEGFWDEQYF. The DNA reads TGTGCCAGCAGCTTAGAGGGGTTTTGGGATGAGCAGTACTTT.